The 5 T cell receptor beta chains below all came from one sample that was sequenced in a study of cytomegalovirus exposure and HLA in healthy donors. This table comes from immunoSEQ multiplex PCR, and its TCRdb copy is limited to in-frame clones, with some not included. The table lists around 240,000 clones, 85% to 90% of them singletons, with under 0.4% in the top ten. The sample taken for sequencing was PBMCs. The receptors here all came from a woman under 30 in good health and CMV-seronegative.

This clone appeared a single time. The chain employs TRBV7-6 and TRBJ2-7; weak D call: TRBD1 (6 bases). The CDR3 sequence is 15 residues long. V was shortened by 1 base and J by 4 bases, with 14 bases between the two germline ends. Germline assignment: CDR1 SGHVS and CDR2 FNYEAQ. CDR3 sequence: CASSLEGVGDYEQYF. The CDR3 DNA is TGTGCCAGCAGCTTAGAGGGGGTCGGTGATTACGAGCAGTACTTC.

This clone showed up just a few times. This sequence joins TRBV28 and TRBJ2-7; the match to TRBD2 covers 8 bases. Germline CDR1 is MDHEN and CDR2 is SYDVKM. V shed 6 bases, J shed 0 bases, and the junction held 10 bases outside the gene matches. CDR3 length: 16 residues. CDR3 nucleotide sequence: TGTGCCAGCAGCTCCGCCGGGGGGGCGTACTCCTACGAGCAGTACTTC. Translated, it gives CASSSAGGAYSYEQYF.

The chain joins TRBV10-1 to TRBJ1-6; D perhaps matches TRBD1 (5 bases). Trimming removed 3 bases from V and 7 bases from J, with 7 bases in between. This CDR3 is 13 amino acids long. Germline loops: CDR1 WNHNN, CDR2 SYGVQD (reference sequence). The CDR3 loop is CASSEQANSPLHF. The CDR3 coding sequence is TGCGCCAGCAGTGAACAGGCGAATTCACCCCTCCACTTT.

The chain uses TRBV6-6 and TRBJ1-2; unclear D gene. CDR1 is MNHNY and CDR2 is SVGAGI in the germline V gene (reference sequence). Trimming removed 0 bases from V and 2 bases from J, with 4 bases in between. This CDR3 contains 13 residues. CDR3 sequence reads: CASSYSTNYGYTF. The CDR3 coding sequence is TGTGCCAGCAGTTACTCAACAAACTATGGCTACACCTTC.

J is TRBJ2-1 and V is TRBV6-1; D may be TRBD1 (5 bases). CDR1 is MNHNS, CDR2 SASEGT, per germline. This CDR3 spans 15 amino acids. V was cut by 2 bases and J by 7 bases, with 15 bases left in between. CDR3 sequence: CASSEPGQTRNEQFF. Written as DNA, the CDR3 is TGTGCCAGCAGTGAACCCGGACAAACGAGGAATGAGCAGTTCTTC.